The rows below give T cell receptor beta chains drawn from one sample of a study of blood T cell repertoires in COVID-19. Assay used: immunoSEQ multiplex PCR; TCRdb lists only in-frame clones, some missing. The table has 100,000 to 150,000 clones, roughly four fifths seen once. The source material was PBMCs or T cells enriched from blood (not recorded which). Receptors were obtained from a man in his forties with acute COVID-19. The CDR3 runs from the conserved cysteine through the conserved F or W. For some rows the clone size is stated as once, few or many, or as a class when expanded; others skip it.

J,V,size,CDR3
TRBJ2-7,TRBV11-1,.,CASSPGHRFQYF
TRBJ1-6,TRBV6-5,few,CASGINSPLHF
TRBJ2-1,TRBV9,.,CASSVGGDPRSDEQFF
TRBJ2-5,TRBV10-3,.,CAIKAQETQYF
TRBJ2-4,TRBV12-5,.,CASGEGIQYF
TRBJ1-2,TRBV18,few,CASSPTEQDGYTF
TRBJ2-7,TRBV20-1,.,CSAYSGKQYF
TRBJ2-3,TRBV3-1/TRBV3-2,.,CASSPFVGTDTQYF
TRBJ2-7,TRBV7-3,.,CASSQGAPTEQYF
TRBJ1-1,TRBV2,.,CASNGYLNTEAFF
TRBJ2-1,TRBV5-1,once,CASSLGDSSSYNEQFF
TRBJ2-4,TRBV19,.,CASSDSLAKNIQYF
TRBJ2-7,TRBV5-5,once,CASSLNREASYEQYF
TRBJ2-7,TRBV19,.,CASNHRDRSYEQYF
TRBJ1-1,TRBV3-1/TRBV3-2,.,CASSQDRTTEAFF
TRBJ2-5,TRBV5-1,.,CASSLEGQGLRLMAQYF
TRBJ1-5,TRBV5-1,.,CASSLEAGRNQPQHF
TRBJ2-7,TRBV3-1/TRBV3-2,.,CASSQEAGTGNYEQYF
TRBJ2-7,TRBV6-6,.,CASGLSTYEQYF
TRBJ2-3,TRBV5-1,.,CASNAGGTGTDTQYF
TRBJ1-6,TRBV27,.,CASSLQGGNNSPLHF
TRBJ2-7,TRBV2,few,CASRLEGQGSYEQYF